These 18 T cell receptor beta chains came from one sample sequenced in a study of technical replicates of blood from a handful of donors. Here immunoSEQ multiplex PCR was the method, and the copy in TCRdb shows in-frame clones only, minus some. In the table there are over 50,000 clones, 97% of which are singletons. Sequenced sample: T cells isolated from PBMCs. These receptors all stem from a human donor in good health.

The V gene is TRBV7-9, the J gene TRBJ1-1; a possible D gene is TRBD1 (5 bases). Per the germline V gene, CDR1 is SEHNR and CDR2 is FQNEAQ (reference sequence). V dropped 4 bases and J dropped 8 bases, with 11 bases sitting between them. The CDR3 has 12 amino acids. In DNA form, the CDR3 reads TGTGCCAGCAGCTCGGTGGGGCCCGAAGCTTTCTTT. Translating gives CASSSVGPEAFF.

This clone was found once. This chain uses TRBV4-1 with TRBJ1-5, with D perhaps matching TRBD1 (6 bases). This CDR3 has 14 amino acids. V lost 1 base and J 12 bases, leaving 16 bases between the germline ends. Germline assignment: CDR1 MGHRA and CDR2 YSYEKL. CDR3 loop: CASSQVGALDGQHF. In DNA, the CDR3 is TGCGCCAGCAGCCAAGTGGGGGCCCTGGATGGCCAGCATTTT.

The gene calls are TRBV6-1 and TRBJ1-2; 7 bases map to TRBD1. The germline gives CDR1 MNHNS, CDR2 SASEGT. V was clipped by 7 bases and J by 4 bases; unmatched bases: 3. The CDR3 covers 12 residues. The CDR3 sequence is CASTRDSYGYTF. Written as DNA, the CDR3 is TGTGCCAGCACCCGGGACAGCTATGGCTACACCTTC.

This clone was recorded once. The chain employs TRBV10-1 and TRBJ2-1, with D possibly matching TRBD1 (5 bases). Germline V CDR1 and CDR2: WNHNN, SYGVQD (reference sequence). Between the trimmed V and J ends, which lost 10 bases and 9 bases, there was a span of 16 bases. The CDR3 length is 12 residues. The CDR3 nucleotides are TGCGCCACCCAAAGACAGTCGGGTGAGCAGTTCTTC. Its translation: CATQRQSGEQFF.

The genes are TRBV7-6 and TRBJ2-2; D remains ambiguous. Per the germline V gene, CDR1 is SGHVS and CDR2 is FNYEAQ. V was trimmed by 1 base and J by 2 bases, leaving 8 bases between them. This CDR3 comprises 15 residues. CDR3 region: CASSLVHGNTGELFF. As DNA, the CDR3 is TGTGCCAGCAGCTTAGTCCACGGTAACACCGGGGAGCTGTTTTTT.

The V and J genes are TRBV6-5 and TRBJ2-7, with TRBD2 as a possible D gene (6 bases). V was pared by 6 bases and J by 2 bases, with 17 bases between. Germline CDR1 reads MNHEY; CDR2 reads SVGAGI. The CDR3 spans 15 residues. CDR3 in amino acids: CASSPWGETAYEQYF. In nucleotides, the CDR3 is TGTGCCAGCAGCCCTTGGGGGGAGACCGCCTACGAGCAGTACTTC.

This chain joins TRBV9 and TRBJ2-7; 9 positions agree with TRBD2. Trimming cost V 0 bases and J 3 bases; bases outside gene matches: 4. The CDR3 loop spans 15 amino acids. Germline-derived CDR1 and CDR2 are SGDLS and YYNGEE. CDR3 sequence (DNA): TGTGCCAGCAGCGTAGATGGCGGGGGGGACTACGAGCAGTACTTC. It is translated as CASSVDGGGDYEQYF.

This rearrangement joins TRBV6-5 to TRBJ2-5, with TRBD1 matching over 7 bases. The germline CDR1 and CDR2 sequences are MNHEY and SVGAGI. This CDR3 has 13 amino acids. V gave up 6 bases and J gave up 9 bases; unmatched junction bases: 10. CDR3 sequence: CASRGTSQGAQYF. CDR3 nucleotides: TGTGCCAGCAGGGGGACGAGCCAGGGGGCCCAGTACTTC.

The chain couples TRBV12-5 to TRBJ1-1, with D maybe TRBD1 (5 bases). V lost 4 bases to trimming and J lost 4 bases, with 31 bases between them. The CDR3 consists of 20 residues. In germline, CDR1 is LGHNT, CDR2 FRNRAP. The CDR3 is CASGCPQRRETANESTEAFF. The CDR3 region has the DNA TGTGCTAGTGGTTGCCCCCAACGCCGGGAGACAGCCAATGAGTCCACTGAAGCTTTCTTT.

The CDR3 nucleotides read TGTGCCAGCAGCCCCAGCCTAGCGGGGGCAGAGCAGTACTTC. It specifies CASSPSLAGAEQYF. This sequence joins TRBV7-9 and TRBJ2-7; 10 bases line up with TRBD2. This CDR3 region has 14 residues. Trimming at V came to 5 bases and at J to 7 bases, leaving 8 bases not matched to a gene. CDR1 is SEHNR, CDR2 FQNEAQ, per germline (reference sequence). Filled out from reference TRBV7-9 and TRBJ2-7, the complete variable domain reads DTGVSQNPRHKITKRGQNVTFRCDPISEHNRLYWYRQTLGQGPEFLTYFQNEAQLEKSRLLSDRFSAERPKGSFSTLEIQRTEQGDSAMYLCASSPSLAGAEQYFGPGTRLTVT.

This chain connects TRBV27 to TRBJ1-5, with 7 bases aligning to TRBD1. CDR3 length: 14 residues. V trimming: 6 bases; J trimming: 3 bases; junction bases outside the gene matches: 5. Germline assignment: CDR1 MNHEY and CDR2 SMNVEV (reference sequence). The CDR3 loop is CASSHRGDNQPQHF. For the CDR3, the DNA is TGTGCCAGCAGCCACAGGGGTGACAATCAGCCCCAGCATTTT.

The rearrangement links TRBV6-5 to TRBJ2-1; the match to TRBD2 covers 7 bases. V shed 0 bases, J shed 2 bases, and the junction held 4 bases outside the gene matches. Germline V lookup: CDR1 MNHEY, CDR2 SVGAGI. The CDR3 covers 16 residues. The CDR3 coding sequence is TGTGCCAGCAGTTACTCAAACGGACTAGCCTACAATGAGCAGTTCTTC. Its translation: CASSYSNGLAYNEQFF.

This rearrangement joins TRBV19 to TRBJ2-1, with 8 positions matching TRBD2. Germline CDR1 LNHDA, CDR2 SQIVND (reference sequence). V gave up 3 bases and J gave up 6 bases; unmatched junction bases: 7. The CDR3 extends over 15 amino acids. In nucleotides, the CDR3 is TGTGCCAGTAGTATTGCCGCGGGAGGAGGCAATGAGCAGTTCTTC. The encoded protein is CASSIAAGGGNEQFF.

The CDR3 loop reads CASSFEQSGYTF. DNA of the CDR3: TGTGCCAGCAGTTTTGAACAGTCTGGCTACACCTTC. The V and J genes are TRBV28 and TRBJ1-2; D not certain. V was pared by 3 bases and J by 7 bases, with 9 bases between. CDR1 is MDHEN, CDR2 SYDVKM, per germline. This CDR3 contains 12 residues.

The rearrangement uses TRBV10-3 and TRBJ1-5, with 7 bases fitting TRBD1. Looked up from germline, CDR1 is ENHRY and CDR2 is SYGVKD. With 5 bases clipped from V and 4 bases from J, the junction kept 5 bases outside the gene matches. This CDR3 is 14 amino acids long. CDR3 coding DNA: TGTGCCATCAGTATGGGGACAGTTAATCAGCCCCAGCATTTT. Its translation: CAISMGTVNQPQHF.

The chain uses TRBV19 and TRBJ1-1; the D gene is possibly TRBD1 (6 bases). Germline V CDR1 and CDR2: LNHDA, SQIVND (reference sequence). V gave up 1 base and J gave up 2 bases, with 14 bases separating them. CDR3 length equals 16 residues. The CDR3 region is CASSIVGRGTNTEAFF. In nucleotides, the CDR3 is TGTGCCAGTAGTATAGTGGGCAGGGGAACAAACACTGAAGCTTTCTTT.

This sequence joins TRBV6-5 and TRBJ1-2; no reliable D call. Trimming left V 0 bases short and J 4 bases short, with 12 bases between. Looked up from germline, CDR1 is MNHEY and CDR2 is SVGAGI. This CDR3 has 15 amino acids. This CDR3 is CASSYSNSYLYGYTF. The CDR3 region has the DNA TGTGCCAGCAGTTACTCGAACAGCTATCTCTATGGCTACACCTTC.

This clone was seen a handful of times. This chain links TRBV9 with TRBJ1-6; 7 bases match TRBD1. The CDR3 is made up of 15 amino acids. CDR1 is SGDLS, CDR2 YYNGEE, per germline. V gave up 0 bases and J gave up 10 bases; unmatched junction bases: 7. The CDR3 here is CASSVARRGNSPLHF. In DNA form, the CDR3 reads TGTGCCAGCAGCGTAGCTCGCAGGGGGAACTCACCCCTCCACTTT.